Detailed here is one T cell receptor beta chain. The antigen is undetermined. These data are taken from a study of cytomegalovirus exposure and HLA in healthy donors. Primers: 60 Vbeta forward and 13 Jbeta reverse. The table came from immunoSEQ multiplex PCR; TCRdb's copy has only in-frame clones and leaves some out. Of about 130,000 clones in the sample, roughly a tenth were seen once. Points from the study as a whole: The majority of CMV-associated TCR beta chains were reported as apparently HLA-restricted in a later analysis. For cytomegalovirus status, the classifier reportedly gave diagnoses with high specificity and sensitivity.

Germline V gene lookup returns CDR1 SGHRS and CDR2 YFSETQ. The CDR3 sequence is 15 residues long. V lost 4 bases and J lost 3; bases outside the gene matches: 9. Sample: PBMCs. The chain is built from TRBV5-1 and TRBJ2-7; 8 positions agree with TRBD2. The TCR was taken from a young woman in good health and CMV-seropositive. This chain's CDR3 is CASSPLSSGDYEQYF. CDR3 bases: TGCGCCAGCAGCCCCCTTAGTAGCGGGGACTACGAGCAGTACTTC.